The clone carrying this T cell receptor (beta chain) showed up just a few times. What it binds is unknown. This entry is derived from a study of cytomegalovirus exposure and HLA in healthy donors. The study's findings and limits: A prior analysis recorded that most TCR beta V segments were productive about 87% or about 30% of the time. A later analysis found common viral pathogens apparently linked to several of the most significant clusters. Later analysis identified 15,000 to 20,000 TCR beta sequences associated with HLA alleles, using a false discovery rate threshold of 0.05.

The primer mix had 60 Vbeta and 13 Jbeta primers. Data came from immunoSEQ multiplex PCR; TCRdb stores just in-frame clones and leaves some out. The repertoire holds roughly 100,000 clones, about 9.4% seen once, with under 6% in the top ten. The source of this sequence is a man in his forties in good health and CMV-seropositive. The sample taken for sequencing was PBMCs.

CDR3 protein: CASSLSVKQISYEQYF. Here the CDR3 DNA reads TGTGCCAGCAGCTTATCTGTCAAACAAATTTCCTACGAGCAGTACTTC. This rearrangement joins TRBV7-6 to TRBJ2-7, with D hard to call. V lost 2 bases to trimming and J lost 1 base, with 15 bases between them. The CDR3 sequence is 16 residues long. Germline values: CDR1 SGHVS, CDR2 FNYEAQ.